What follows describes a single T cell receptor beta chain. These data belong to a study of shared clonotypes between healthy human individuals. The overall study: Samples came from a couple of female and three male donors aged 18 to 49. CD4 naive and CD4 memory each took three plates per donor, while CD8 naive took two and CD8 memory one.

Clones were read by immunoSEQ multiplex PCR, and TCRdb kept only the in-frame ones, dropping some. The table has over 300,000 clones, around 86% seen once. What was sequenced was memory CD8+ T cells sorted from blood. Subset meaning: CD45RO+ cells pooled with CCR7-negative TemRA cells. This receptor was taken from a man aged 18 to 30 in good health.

CDR3 DNA: TGTGCCAGCAGACAGGGAAGCGAGCAGTACTTC. It specifies CASRQGSEQYF. The V call is TRBV11-2, the J call TRBJ2-7; D might be TRBD1 (6 bases). Trimming took off 6 bases at V and 6 bases at J, with 9 bases between the two ends. Germline loops: CDR1 SGHAT, CDR2 FQNNGV. The CDR3 runs 11 residues.